The source of this T cell receptor beta chain is a study of blood T cell repertoires in COVID-19. Study background: Recovery among Cohort 3 donors was established by two negative PCRs, clearance, or symptom resolution. Samples representing acute and convalescent COVID-19 were sourced from the United States, Italy and Spain. The analysed material was cDNA or gDNA that came from T cells, B-cell-depleted T cells, or PBMCs.

Cohort assignment relied on participant-reported clinical history. Here immunoSEQ multiplex PCR was the method, and the copy in TCRdb shows in-frame clones only, minus some. Here the sample spans some 330,000 clones, 80% to 90% being singletons. The CDR3 totals 14 residues. Germline lookup yields CDR1 SQVTM and CDR2 ANQGSEA. The V segment lost 6 bases and the J segment 0 bases; nucleotides outside the gene matches: 6. Input material: PBMCs or T cells enriched from blood (not recorded which). This receptor was obtained from a man aged 35-49 years in a cohort exposed to, infected with or recovered from COVID-19 (not recorded which). This chain connects TRBV29-1 to TRBJ2-3, with TRBD2 identical over 7 bases. DNA for the CDR3: TGCAGCGTGGCCCCGGGACTAAGCACAGATACGCAGTATTTT. Translated: CSVAPGLSTDTQYF.